A selection of T cell receptor beta chains follows, all from one sample in a study of T cells in tuberculosis. Assay: immunoSEQ multiplex PCR; the TCRdb copy retains only in-frame clones and omits some. The table shows approximately 30,000 clones, with 95% to 97% occurring only once. The sequenced sample was PBMCs. All receptors come from a donor aged 10 to 29 with latent tuberculosis or without tuberculosis infection. The CDR3 runs from the conserved cysteine through the conserved F or W. D genes are given only for firm matches. The size field is filled for only some rows; it gives once, few, many or a size class.

length,size,V,D,J,DNA,CDR3
13,NA,TRBV7-3,NA,TRBJ1-1,TGTGCCAGCAGCGCGTCAGGGGACACTGAAGCTTTCTTT,CASSASGDTEAFF
15,NA,TRBV4-2,NA,TRBJ2-5,TGTGCCAGCAGCCCGATAAGGGGTGGGACTTCGGCCCAGTACTTC,CASSPIRGGTSAQYF
15,NA,TRBV30,TRBD2,TRBJ2-2,TGTGCCTGGAGCACCGGGACTAGCCTCACCGGGGAGCTGTTTTTT,CAWSTGTSLTGELFF
16,NA,TRBV5-1,TRBD2,TRBJ2-1,TGCGCCAGCAGCCAGGGACTAAAGCGGGAGGGGGTTGAGCAGTTCTTC,CASSQGLKREGVEQFF
15,NA,TRBV30,NA,TRBJ1-1,TGTGCCTGGAGTGTACTTGGTCCCATGAACACTGAAGCTTTCTTT,CAWSVLGPMNTEAFF
13,NA,TRBV28,NA,TRBJ1-1,TGTGCCAGCAGCCCAGGGTTTTACACTGAAGCTTTCTTT,CASSPGFYTEAFF
13,once,TRBV7-2,NA,TRBJ1-1,TGTGCCAGCAGCCTCCGTGGCGGCACTGAAGCTTTCTTT,CASSLRGGTEAFF
16,once,TRBV4-1,NA,TRBJ2-3,TGCGCCAGCAGCCAAGGGGGCCTCGCAACCACAGATACGCAGTATTTT,CASSQGGLATTDTQYF
12,once,TRBV6-6,NA,TRBJ1-1,TGTGCCAGCAGTTACAACCAGGGTGAAGCTTTCTTT,CASSYNQGEAFF
12,NA,TRBV19,TRBD1,TRBJ1-2,TGTGCCAGTACACAGGGGTTTTATGGCTACACCTTC,CASTQGFYGYTF
14,NA,TRBV7-7,NA,TRBJ2-3,TGTGCCAACCAGTTAACCCCCGGCACAGATACGCAGTATTTT,CANQLTPGTDTQYF
15,NA,TRBV28,NA,TRBJ1-2,TGTGCCAGCAGTTCCCTACAGGGATCTAACTATGGCTACACCTTC,CASSSLQGSNYGYTF
18,NA,TRBV5-1,TRBD1,TRBJ2-3,TGCGCCAGCAGCTGGGGACAGGGGACCGTTAGGAACACAGATACGCAGTATTTT,CASSWGQGTVRNTDTQYF
16,NA,TRBV15,NA,TRBJ2-7,TGTGCCACCAGCGTACGAGGTAGGAATCCTACCTACGAGCAGTACTTC,CATSVRGRNPTYEQYF
19,NA,TRBV4-1,TRBD1,TRBJ2-2,TGCGCCAGCAGCCAAGATCGACCGGGACAGGGTTCGAACACCGGGGAGCTGTTTTTT,CASSQDRPGQGSNTGELFF
15,NA,TRBV18,TRBD1,TRBJ2-1,TGTGCCAGCTCACCGGGGACAGGGACCTACAATGAGCAGTTCTTC,CASSPGTGTYNEQFF
15,NA,TRBV9,TRBD1,TRBJ1-2,TGTGCCAGCACCCCCGGGACAGGGATTGCCTATGGCTACACCTTC,CASTPGTGIAYGYTF
15,NA,TRBV19,NA,TRBJ1-5,TGTGCCAGTAGTATAGGGCAGAAAAGCAATCAGCCCCAGCATTTT,CASSIGQKSNQPQHF
17,once,TRBV1,NA,TRBJ2-1,TGCACCCTAGTCAAACCGGGGTCCTCTAGCTCCTACAATGAGCAGTTCTTC,CTLVKPGSSSSYNEQFF
13,NA,TRBV29-1,NA,TRBJ2-5,TGCAGCGCCTTATCACAGGGCTGGGAGACCCAGTACTTC,CSALSQGWETQYF
14,NA,TRBV2,NA,TRBJ1-4,TGTGCCAGCAGCGCGTCCCCTACGAATGAAAAACTGTTTTTT,CASSASPTNEKLFF
15,NA,TRBV19,NA,TRBJ2-3,TGTGCCAGTAGTATAGAACGCGGGGGCACAGATACGCAGTATTTT,CASSIERGGTDTQYF
16,NA,TRBV6-5,TRBD2,TRBJ2-7,TGTGCCAGCAGTTACTCTCGTCTAGCGGGGGTGTGGGAGCAGTACTTC,CASSYSRLAGVWEQYF